What follows are 20 T cell receptor beta chains derived from one specimen sequenced in a study of technical replicates of blood from a handful of donors. Libraries were prepared by immunoSEQ multiplex PCR; TCRdb keeps only in-frame clonotypes and omits some of them. This table holds 100,000 or so clones, 95% to 96% found once. The sample was T cells isolated from PBMCs. These receptors all stem from a human donor in good health.

The V gene is TRBV5-1, the J gene TRBJ2-3, with 9 bases that match TRBD1. From germline, CDR1 is SGHRS and CDR2 YFSETQ. CDR3 size: 14 residues. V lost 0 bases to trimming and J lost 4 bases; unmatched junction nucleotides: 0. This chain's CDR3 is CASSLGQGADTQYF. The CDR3 DNA is TGCGCCAGCAGCTTGGGACAGGGGGCAGATACGCAGTATTTT.

This chain links TRBV28 with TRBJ2-1, with a weak D call TRBD1 (6 bases). This CDR3 spans 17 amino acids. Germline V gives CDR1 MDHEN, CDR2 SYDVKM. V lost 1 base to trimming and J lost 5 bases, with 18 bases between them. In DNA, the CDR3 is TGTGCCAGCAGTTTATCTCGGACAGCTGGCCTTAACAATGAGCAGTTCTTC. Translation gives CASSLSRTAGLNNEQFF.

The V call is TRBV6-1, the J call TRBJ2-2; TRBD2 is a possible D gene (6 bases). Trimming removed 2 bases at V and 14 bases at J, with 9 bases between. The CDR3 consists of 11 residues. CDR1 and CDR2 (germline): MNHNS, SASEGT. The CDR3 coding sequence is TGTGCCAGCAGTGAAACGGGAGAACTGTTTTTT. This encodes CASSETGELFF.

The rearrangement uses TRBV7-9 and TRBJ2-1; 10 nucleotides line up with TRBD2. Germline CDR1 SEHNR, CDR2 FQNEAQ (reference sequence). The trim removed 2 bases at V and 6 bases at J, leaving 13 bases unmatched. The CDR3 runs to 18 residues. The CDR3 here is CASSLRSLAGEVGNEQFF. In nucleotides, the CDR3 is TGTGCCAGCAGCTTAAGAAGTCTAGCGGGAGAAGTTGGCAATGAGCAGTTCTTC.

J is TRBJ2-1 and V is TRBV4-1, with TRBD2 matching over 10 bases. Germline V gene sequence: CDR1 MGHRA, CDR2 YSYEKL. Trimming removed 3 bases from V and 4 bases from J; junction bases left unmatched: 9. The CDR3 consists of 17 residues. This CDR3 reads CASSQVLAGGQYNEQFF. The CDR3 nucleotides are TGCGCCAGCAGCCAGGTCTTAGCGGGAGGACAGTACAATGAGCAGTTCTTC.

This chain links TRBV28 with TRBJ2-5; 9 bases are shared with TRBD2. Per germline, CDR1 MDHEN and CDR2 SYDVKM. V shed 1 base, J shed 3 bases, and the junction held 3 bases outside the gene matches. This CDR3 is 15 amino acids long. DNA of the CDR3: TGTGCCAGCAGTTTATTTCCTAGCGGGGAAGAGACCCAGTACTTC. Protein: CASSLFPSGEETQYF.

The CDR3 DNA follows: TGTGCCAGCAGTGACTACTGGACAGGGGGTCTTCATTCACCCCTCCACTTT. This codes for CASSDYWTGGLHSPLHF. The rearrangement joins TRBV25-1 to TRBJ1-6; 10 bases are shared with TRBD1. The length of the CDR3 is 17 residues. Germline CDR1 is MGHDK and CDR2 is SYGVNS. V gave up 3 bases and J gave up 8 bases; unmatched junction bases: 10.

The V and J genes are TRBV6-6 and TRBJ1-1; no clear D. The CDR3 has 12 residues. Trimming stripped 8 bases from V and 5 bases from J, with 12 bases between. Germline lookup yields CDR1 MNHNY and CDR2 SVGAGI (reference sequence). The CDR3 here is CASVSGETEAFF. CDR3 DNA: TGTGCCAGCGTGTCCGGGGAAACTGAAGCTTTCTTT.

This chain links TRBV11-2 with TRBJ1-2; 7 positions match TRBD1. V lost 0 bases and J lost 4; bases outside the gene matches: 5. Germline V gene lookup returns CDR1 SGHAT and CDR2 FQNNGV. The CDR3 has 15 residues. The CDR3 sequence: CASSLDPGTAYGYTF. The CDR3 DNA reads TGTGCCAGCAGCTTAGATCCCGGGACAGCCTATGGCTACACCTTC.

The chain has TRBV10-2 and TRBJ1-1; D unresolved. Germline V lookup: CDR1 WSHSY, CDR2 SAAADI. This CDR3 has 13 residues. V lost 7 bases and J 5 bases, leaving 14 bases between the germline ends. The CDR3 region has the DNA TGCGCCAGCATTAAGGGTGGCGGGACTGAAGCTTTCTTT. Protein: CASIKGGGTEAFF.

As concerns this clone: At one of its ends the junction is not consistent with the germline gene, which may arise from a read error. The chain uses TRBV7-7 and TRBJ2-3, with 7 bases that match TRBD2. This CDR3 has 16 residues. Germline V gives CDR1 SSHAT, CDR2 FNYEAQ (reference sequence). Here the CDR3 DNA reads TGTGCTAGCAGCCCCATGCCGGCGCGGGGGACAGATACGCAGTATTTT. This translates into CASSPMPARGTDTQYF.

The chain couples TRBV21-1 to TRBJ2-7; the D segment call TRBD2 is taken from the table without a DNA check. TRBV21-1 has pseudogene status. The CDR3 is 14 residues long. The CDR3 sequence is CASSKATLAYEQYF. Written as DNA, the CDR3 is TGTGCCAGCAGCAAAGCAACTTTAGCCTACGAGCAGTACTTC.

This clone was seen a single time. The V call is TRBV4-1, the J call TRBJ2-7; 11 bases fit TRBD2. CDR3 length: 15 residues. After removal of 4 bases from V and 3 bases from J, the junction contained 5 bases not matched to a gene. The V gene's germline CDR1 is MGHRA and CDR2 YSYEKL. Written as DNA, the CDR3 is TGCGCCAGCAGCCCCAGACTAGCGGGGTACTACGAGCAGTACTTC. It is translated as CASSPRLAGYYEQYF.

This chain uses TRBV15 with TRBJ2-5; TRBD1 aligns across 7 bases. Looked up from germline, CDR1 is LNHNV and CDR2 is YYDKDF (reference sequence). V was pared by 3 bases and J by 5 bases, with 6 bases of the junction left unmatched. The CDR3 extends over 14 amino acids. The CDR3 loop is CATSSRTGQETQYF. The CDR3 DNA follows: TGTGCCACCAGCAGCAGGACAGGCCAGGAGACCCAGTACTTC.

This clone showed up just once. This rearrangement joins TRBV9 to TRBJ2-1; 13 bases match TRBD2. The V gene's germline CDR1 is SGDLS and CDR2 YYNGEE. The CDR3 has 17 residues. V lost 3 bases and J lost 2; bases outside the gene matches: 5. Here the CDR3 DNA reads TGTGCCAGCAGCGCGGGACTAGCGGGGATGACCTACAATGAGCAGTTCTTC. It encodes CASSAGLAGMTYNEQFF.

The chain combines TRBV19 with TRBJ2-5, with TRBD1 identical over 9 bases. CDR1 and CDR2 (germline): LNHDA, SQIVND (reference sequence). J gave up 4 bases and V 10 bases, and 13 bases lay outside the gene matches. The CDR3 length is 15 residues. CDR3 sequence reads: CATLDRGNFGETQYF. CDR3 DNA sequence: TGTGCCACCCTGGACAGGGGAAATTTTGGAGAGACCCAGTACTTC.

The J gene is TRBJ1-3, the V gene TRBV19; D remains unclear. The CDR3 spans 15 residues. Germline values: CDR1 LNHDA, CDR2 SQIVND (reference sequence). V gave up 9 bases and J gave up 6 bases, with 21 bases separating them. The CDR3 DNA sequence: TGTGCCAGCCACCCCGGGTGGCGGCTGGTAAACACCATATATTTT. It encodes CASHPGWRLVNTIYF.

The rearrangement uses TRBV7-9 and TRBJ2-1, with 7 bases matching TRBD1. There are 16 residues in the CDR3. The V gene's germline CDR1 is SEHNR and CDR2 FQNEAQ (reference sequence). J was trimmed by 12 bases and V by 5 bases; bases with no gene match: 19. CDR3 in amino acids: CASSTISQGGYSGQFF. In DNA, the CDR3 is TGTGCCAGCAGCACGATAAGTCAAGGGGGCTATTCAGGGCAGTTCTTC.

The CDR3 region has the DNA TGTGCCAGCAGCGTCGGGACAGGGGAGGTTAGGAATCAGCCCCAGCATTTT. Its translation: CASSVGTGEVRNQPQHF. The chain has TRBV5-6 and TRBJ1-5, with 10 bases identical to TRBD1. The CDR3 covers 17 residues. Germline V gene data show CDR1 as SGHDT and CDR2 as YYEEEE. V lost 4 bases, J lost 4 bases, and 11 bases stayed unmatched.

In this sample, this clone turned up once. This chain links TRBV5-5 with TRBJ2-7; possibly TRBD2 for D (6 bases). CDR1 and CDR2 from the germline V gene are SGHKS and YYEKEE (reference sequence). V was shortened by 4 bases and J by 6 bases, with 20 bases between the two germline ends. The CDR3 has 15 amino acids. The CDR3 is CASSPVRVGGFEQYF. Here the CDR3 DNA reads TGTGCCAGCAGCCCCGTCCGGGTGGGGGGATTCGAGCAGTACTTC.